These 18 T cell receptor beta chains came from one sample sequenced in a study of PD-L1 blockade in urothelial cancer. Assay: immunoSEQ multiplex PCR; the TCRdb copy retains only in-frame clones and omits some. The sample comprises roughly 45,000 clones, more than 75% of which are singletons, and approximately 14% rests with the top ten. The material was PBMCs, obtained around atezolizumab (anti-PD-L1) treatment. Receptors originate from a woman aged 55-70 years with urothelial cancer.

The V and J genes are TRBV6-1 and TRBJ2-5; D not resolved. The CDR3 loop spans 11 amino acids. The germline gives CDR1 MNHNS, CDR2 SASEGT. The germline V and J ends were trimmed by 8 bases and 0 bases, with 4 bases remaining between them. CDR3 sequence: CASRDQETQYF. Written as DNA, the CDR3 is TGTGCCAGCCGGGACCAAGAGACCCAGTACTTC.

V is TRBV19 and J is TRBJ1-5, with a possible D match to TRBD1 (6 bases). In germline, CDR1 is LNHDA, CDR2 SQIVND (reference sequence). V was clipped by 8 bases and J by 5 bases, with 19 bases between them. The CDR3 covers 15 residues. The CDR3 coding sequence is TGTGCCAGTGTATCGATACAGGGCCAATATCAGCCCCAGCATTTT. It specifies CASVSIQGQYQPQHF. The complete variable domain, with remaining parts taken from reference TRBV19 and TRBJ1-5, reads DGGITQSPKYLFRKEGQNVTLSCEQNLNHDAMYWYRQDPGQGLRLIYYSQIVNDFQKGDIAEGYSVSREKKESFPLTVTSAQKNPTAFYLCASVSIQGQYQPQHFGDGTRLSIL.

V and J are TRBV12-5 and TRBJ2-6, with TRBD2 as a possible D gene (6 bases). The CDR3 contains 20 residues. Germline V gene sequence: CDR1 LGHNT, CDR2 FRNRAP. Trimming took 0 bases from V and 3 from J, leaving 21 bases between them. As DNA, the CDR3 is TGTGCTAGTGGTTTGGTGAGCGGGCTGTTTAGGATACATGGGGCCAACGTCCTGACTTTC. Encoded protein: CASGLVSGLFRIHGANVLTF. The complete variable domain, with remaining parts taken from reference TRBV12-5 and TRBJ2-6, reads DARVTQTPRHKVTEMGQEVTMRCQPILGHNTVFWYRQTMMQGLELLAYFRNRAPLDDSGMPKDRFSAEMPDATLATLKIQPSEPRDSAVYFCASGLVSGLFRIHGANVLTFGAGSRLTVL.

The CDR3 region has the DNA TGTGCCAGCTCACCACGAAATGGACAGAGGGAGACCCAGTACTTC. Its translation: CASSPRNGQRETQYF. The genes are TRBV18 and TRBJ2-5; possibly TRBD1 for D (6 bases). CDR3 length: 15 amino acids. V lost 1 base and J lost 5, with 14 bases in between. Per the germline V gene, CDR1 is KGHSH and CDR2 is LQKENI.

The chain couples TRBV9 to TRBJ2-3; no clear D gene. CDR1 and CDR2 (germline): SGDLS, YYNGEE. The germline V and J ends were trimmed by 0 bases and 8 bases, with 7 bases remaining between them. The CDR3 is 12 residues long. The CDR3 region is CASSVGSGTQYF. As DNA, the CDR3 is TGTGCCAGCAGCGTAGGGTCCGGTACGCAGTATTTT.

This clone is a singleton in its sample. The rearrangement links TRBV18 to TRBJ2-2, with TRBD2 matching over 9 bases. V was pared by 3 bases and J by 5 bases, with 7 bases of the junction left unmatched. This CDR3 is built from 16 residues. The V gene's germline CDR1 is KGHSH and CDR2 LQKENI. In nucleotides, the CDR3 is TGTGCCAGCTCACCCCTTGTAGCGGGAGATACCGGGGAGCTGTTTTTT. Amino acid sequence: CASSPLVAGDTGELFF.

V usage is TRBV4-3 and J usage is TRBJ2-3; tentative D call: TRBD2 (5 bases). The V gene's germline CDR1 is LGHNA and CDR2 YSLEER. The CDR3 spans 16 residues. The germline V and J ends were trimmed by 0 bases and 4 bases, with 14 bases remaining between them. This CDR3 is CASSQDPSGVSDTQYF. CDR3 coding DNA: TGCGCCAGCAGCCAAGACCCCAGCGGAGTATCAGATACGCAGTATTTT.

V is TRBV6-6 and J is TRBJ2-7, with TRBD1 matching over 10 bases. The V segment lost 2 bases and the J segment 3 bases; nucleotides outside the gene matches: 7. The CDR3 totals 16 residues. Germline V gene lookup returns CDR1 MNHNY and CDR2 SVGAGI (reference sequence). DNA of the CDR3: TGTGCCAGCAGTTACCCGGACAGGGGGGCAGACTACGAGCAGTACTTC. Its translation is CASSYPDRGADYEQYF.

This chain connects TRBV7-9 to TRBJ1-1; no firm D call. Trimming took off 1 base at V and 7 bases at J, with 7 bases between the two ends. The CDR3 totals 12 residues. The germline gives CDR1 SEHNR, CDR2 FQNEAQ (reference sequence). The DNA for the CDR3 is TGTGCCAGCAGCTTAGTTGTCAGTGAAGCTTTCTTT. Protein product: CASSLVVSEAFF.

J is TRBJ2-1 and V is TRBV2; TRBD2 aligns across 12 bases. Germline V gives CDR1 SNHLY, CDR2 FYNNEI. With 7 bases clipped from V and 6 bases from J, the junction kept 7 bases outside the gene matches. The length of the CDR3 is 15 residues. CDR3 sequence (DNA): TGTGCCAGCATCCAACTAGCGGGAGGCCCCAATGAGCAGTTCTTC. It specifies CASIQLAGGPNEQFF.

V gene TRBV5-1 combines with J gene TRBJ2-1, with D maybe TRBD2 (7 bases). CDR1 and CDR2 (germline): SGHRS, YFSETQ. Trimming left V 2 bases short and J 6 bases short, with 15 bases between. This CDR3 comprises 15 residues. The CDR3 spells CASSFLAGATNEQFF. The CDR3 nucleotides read TGCGCCAGCAGCTTCCTTGCGGGGGCTACCAATGAGCAGTTCTTC.

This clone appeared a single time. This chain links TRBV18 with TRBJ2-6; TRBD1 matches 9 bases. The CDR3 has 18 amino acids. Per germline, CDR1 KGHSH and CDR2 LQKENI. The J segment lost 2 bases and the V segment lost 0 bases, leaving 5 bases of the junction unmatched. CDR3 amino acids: CASSPPLGQGPGANVLTF. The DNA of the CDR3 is TGTGCCAGCTCACCACCGTTGGGACAGGGACCTGGGGCCAACGTCCTGACTTTC.

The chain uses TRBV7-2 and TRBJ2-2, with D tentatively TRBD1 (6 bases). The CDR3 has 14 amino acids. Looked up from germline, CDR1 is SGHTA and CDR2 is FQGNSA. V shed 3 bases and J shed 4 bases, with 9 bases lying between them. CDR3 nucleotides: TGTGCCAGCAGCTTGGACAGTTCCACCGGGGAGCTGTTTTTT. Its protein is CASSLDSSTGELFF.

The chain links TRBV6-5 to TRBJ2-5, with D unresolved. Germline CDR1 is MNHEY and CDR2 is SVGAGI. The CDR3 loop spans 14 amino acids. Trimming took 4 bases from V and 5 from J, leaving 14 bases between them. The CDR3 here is CASSSSLLRETQYF. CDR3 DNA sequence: TGTGCCAGCAGTTCGTCCCTTCTCCGGGAGACCCAGTACTTC.

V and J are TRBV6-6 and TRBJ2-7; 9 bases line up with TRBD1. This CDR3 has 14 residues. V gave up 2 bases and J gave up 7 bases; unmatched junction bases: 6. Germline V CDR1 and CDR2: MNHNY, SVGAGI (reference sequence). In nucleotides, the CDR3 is TGTGCCAGCAGTTACCGGGACAGGGCATATGAGCAGTACTTC. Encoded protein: CASSYRDRAYEQYF.

The chain's CDR3 is CASSLTGGGGEAFF. CDR3 bases: TGTGCCAGCAGTTTAACAGGGGGTGGTGGGGAAGCTTTCTTT. The chain joins TRBV28 to TRBJ1-1, with TRBD1 matching 8 bases. CDR1 and CDR2 from the germline V gene are MDHEN and SYDVKM. The CDR3 covers 14 residues. J lost 8 bases, V lost 2 bases, and 7 bases had no gene match.

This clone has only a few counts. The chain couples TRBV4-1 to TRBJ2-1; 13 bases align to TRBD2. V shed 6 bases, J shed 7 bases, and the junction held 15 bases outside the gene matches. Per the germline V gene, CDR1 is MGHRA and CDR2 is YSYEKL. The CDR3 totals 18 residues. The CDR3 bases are TGCGCCAGCAGGGGTACTAGCGGGAGGGGCTACCTGGGGAATGAGCAGTTCTTC. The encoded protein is CASRGTSGRGYLGNEQFF.

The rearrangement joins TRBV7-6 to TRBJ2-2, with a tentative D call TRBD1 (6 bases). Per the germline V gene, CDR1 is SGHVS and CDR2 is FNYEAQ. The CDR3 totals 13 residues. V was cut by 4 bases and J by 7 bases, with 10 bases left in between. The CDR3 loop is CASSSQGLGELFF. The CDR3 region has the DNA TGTGCCAGCAGCTCCCAGGGGCTCGGGGAGCTGTTTTTT.